This entry concerns a single T cell receptor beta chain. Its antigen is not known. The repertoire was sequenced with immunoSEQ multiplex PCR; TCRdb's copy has only in-frame clones and lacks some. The repertoire holds roughly 38,000 clones, approximately 91% seen once, with around 0.44% in the top ten. This sample stems from a study of STAT3 mutations in large granular lymphocyte leukemia. The study, taken as a whole, reports: Some patients had dominant TCR clones larger than their STAT3 mutant burden. At least one immunodominant TCR beta clonotype appeared in every T-cell large granular lymphocyte leukemia patient.

Material: PBMCs. The sequence derives from a human donor with T large granular lymphocyte leukemia. Some clones in this sample may be carry-over from other donors' samples.

DNA of the CDR3: TGTGCCACCAACAGGGCCTTGAACACTGAAGCTTTCTTT. Translated, it gives CATNRALNTEAFF. The rearrangement links TRBV2 to TRBJ1-1; D may be TRBD1 (6 bases). This CDR3 comprises 13 residues. Germline V gene data show CDR1 as SNHLY and CDR2 as FYNNEI. V lost 10 bases to trimming and J lost 0 bases, with 12 bases between them. The full variable domain, its missing parts supplied by reference TRBV2 and TRBJ1-1, is EPEVTQTPSHQVTQMGQEVILRCVPISNHLYFYWYRQILGQKVEFLVSFYNNEISEKSEIFDDQFSVERPDGSNFTLKIRSTKLEDSAMYFCATNRALNTEAFFGQGTRLTVV.